Listed below are T cell receptor beta chains from one sample, sequenced in a study of cytomegalovirus exposure and HLA in healthy donors. TCRdb's copy holds only in-frame clones and misses some; the assay was immunoSEQ multiplex PCR. The sample comprises roughly 99,000 clones, about 74% of which are singletons, and approximately 2% rests with the top ten. The material sequenced was PBMCs. The receptors shown here come from a male donor in good health and CMV-seronegative. Both conserved end residues are part of each CDR3. D genes are given only for firm matches. Not every row has a clone size; where given, it reads once, few, many or a size class.

v_call: TRBV9
clone_size: .
j_call: TRBJ2-1
d_call: TRBD2
cdr3_aa: CASSLGLANYNEQFF
cdr3_nt: TGTGCCAGCAGTTTGGGACTAGCGAACTACAATGAGCAGTTCTTC

v_call: TRBV4-3
clone_size: few
j_call: TRBJ2-1
d_call: TRBD2
cdr3_aa: CASSQDIPLAGGYYNEQFF
cdr3_nt: TGCGCCAGCAGCCAAGATATCCCACTAGCGGGAGGGTACTACAATGAGCAGTTCTTC

v_call: TRBV28
clone_size: .
j_call: TRBJ1-5
d_call: TRBD1
cdr3_aa: CASYTGGGNQPQHF
cdr3_nt: TGTGCCAGTTATACAGGGGGCGGCAATCAGCCCCAGCATTTT

v_call: TRBV25-1
clone_size: few
j_call: TRBJ2-1
d_call: TRBD1
cdr3_aa: CASSEWGGQGTNEQFF
cdr3_nt: TGTGCCAGCAGTGAATGGGGGGGACAGGGGACCAATGAGCAGTTCTTC

v_call: TRBV6-5
clone_size: .
j_call: TRBJ2-3
d_call: TRBD1
cdr3_aa: CASSQGAWGTDTQYF
cdr3_nt: TGTGCCAGCAGTCAGGGGGCCTGGGGAACAGATACGCAGTATTTT

v_call: TRBV19
clone_size: .
j_call: TRBJ1-3
d_call: .
cdr3_aa: CASSIADISGNTIYF
cdr3_nt: TGTGCCAGTAGTATAGCGGACATCTCTGGAAACACCATATATTTT

v_call: TRBV29-1
clone_size: .
j_call: TRBJ2-1
d_call: TRBD2
cdr3_aa: CSVYLAGYNEQFF
cdr3_nt: TGCAGCGTTTATCTAGCGGGGTACAATGAGCAGTTCTTC

v_call: TRBV19
clone_size: once
j_call: TRBJ2-1
d_call: TRBD2
cdr3_aa: CASSPSLGLAGFEQFF
cdr3_nt: TGTGCCAGTAGTCCCTCGTTGGGACTAGCGGGATTCGAGCAGTTCTTC

v_call: TRBV28
clone_size: .
j_call: TRBJ2-5
d_call: .
cdr3_aa: CASRPGQKQETQYF
cdr3_nt: TGTGCCAGCAGGCCGGGACAAAAACAAGAGACCCAGTACTTC

v_call: TRBV28
clone_size: .
j_call: TRBJ1-3
d_call: .
cdr3_aa: CASSFRGNTIYF
cdr3_nt: TGTGCCAGCAGTTTTCGGGGTAACACCATATATTTT

v_call: TRBV7-9
clone_size: .
j_call: TRBJ2-3
d_call: .
cdr3_aa: CASSPGLALDTQYF
cdr3_nt: TGTGCCAGCAGCCCCGGACTGGCTTTAGATACGCAGTATTTT

v_call: TRBV9
clone_size: .
j_call: TRBJ2-2
d_call: .
cdr3_aa: CASSGFGADGELFF
cdr3_nt: TGTGCCAGCAGCGGTTTTGGGGCTGACGGGGAGCTGTTTTTT

v_call: TRBV7-8
clone_size: once
j_call: TRBJ1-2
d_call: .
cdr3_aa: CASSLGDNRYTF
cdr3_nt: TGTGCCAGCAGCCTCGGGGACAATCGCTACACCTTC

v_call: TRBV28
clone_size: .
j_call: TRBJ2-5
d_call: .
cdr3_aa: CASSSRTLMGRETQYF
cdr3_nt: TGTGCCAGCAGTTCGCGAACCTTAATGGGCCGGGAGACCCAGTACTTC

v_call: TRBV6-5
clone_size: few
j_call: TRBJ2-1
d_call: TRBD1
cdr3_aa: CASSPLGQINEQFF
cdr3_nt: TGTGCCAGCAGTCCCTTGGGACAGATCAATGAGCAGTTCTTC

v_call: TRBV5-1
clone_size: .
j_call: TRBJ2-5
d_call: .
cdr3_aa: CASRYAGEETQYF
cdr3_nt: TGCGCCAGCAGGTACGCAGGGGAAGAGACCCAGTACTTC

v_call: TRBV5-4
clone_size: .
j_call: TRBJ1-1
d_call: .
cdr3_aa: CASSSRDMNTEAFF
cdr3_nt: TGTGCCAGCAGCTCCAGGGATATGAACACTGAAGCTTTCTTT

v_call: TRBV19
clone_size: .
j_call: TRBJ2-1
d_call: TRBD1
cdr3_aa: CASTRDSNNEQFF
cdr3_nt: TGTGCCAGTACCCGGGACAGTAACAATGAGCAGTTCTTC

v_call: TRBV5-1
clone_size: .
j_call: TRBJ1-2
d_call: .
cdr3_aa: CASSSRTDNYGYTF
cdr3_nt: TGCGCCAGCAGCTCTCGGACAGATAACTATGGCTACACCTTC

v_call: TRBV2
clone_size: few
j_call: TRBJ1-1
d_call: .
cdr3_aa: CASSGRENTEAFF
cdr3_nt: TGTGCCAGCAGTGGACGGGAGAACACTGAAGCTTTCTTT

v_call: TRBV18
clone_size: .
j_call: TRBJ2-5
d_call: TRBD2
cdr3_aa: CASSPVLAGAETQYF
cdr3_nt: TGTGCCAGCTCACCGGTACTAGCGGGAGCAGAGACCCAGTACTTC

v_call: TRBV4-3
clone_size: .
j_call: TRBJ2-3
d_call: TRBD2
cdr3_aa: CASSQDPGLVGNTQYF
cdr3_nt: TGCGCCAGCAGCCAAGATCCGGGACTAGTCGGAAATACGCAGTATTTT

v_call: TRBV5-1
clone_size: .
j_call: TRBJ2-3
d_call: .
cdr3_aa: CASSFHRDTDTQYF
cdr3_nt: TGCGCCAGCAGCTTCCACAGAGACACAGATACGCAGTATTTT

v_call: TRBV7-2
clone_size: .
j_call: TRBJ1-4
d_call: .
cdr3_aa: CASSRGQSLGELFF
cdr3_nt: TGTGCCAGCAGCCGGGGTCAGAGCCTTGGAGAACTGTTTTTT

v_call: TRBV7-6
clone_size: .
j_call: TRBJ1-4
d_call: TRBD1
cdr3_aa: CASSPGQGWITGEKLFF
cdr3_nt: TGTGCCAGCAGCCCTGGACAGGGTTGGATTACCGGTGAAAAACTGTTTTTT

v_call: TRBV7-9
clone_size: .
j_call: TRBJ2-7
d_call: .
cdr3_aa: CASSLDRGHEQYF
cdr3_nt: TGTGCCAGCAGCTTAGATAGGGGCCACGAGCAGTACTTC

v_call: TRBV2
clone_size: .
j_call: TRBJ1-2
d_call: TRBD1
cdr3_aa: CASSGTGGANYGYTF
cdr3_nt: TGTGCCAGCAGTGGGACAGGGGGAGCCAATTATGGCTACACCTTC

v_call: TRBV18
clone_size: .
j_call: TRBJ2-1
d_call: .
cdr3_aa: CASSPGSGNEQFF
cdr3_nt: TGTGCCAGCTCACCAGGTAGTGGCAATGAGCAGTTCTTC

v_call: TRBV27
clone_size: .
j_call: TRBJ2-7
d_call: TRBD1
cdr3_aa: CASRGTGILGEQYF
cdr3_nt: TGTGCCAGCAGGGGGACAGGGATCTTGGGGGAGCAGTACTTC